This T cell receptor (beta chain) was obtained from a study of long-term antiretroviral therapy in people with HIV. CDR3 length equals 15 residues. Deletions cut 0 bases from V and 6 bases from J, with 15 bases between. CDR1 and CDR2 from the germline V gene are SGHKS and YYEKEE (reference sequence). Survey level was the resolution at which the v3.0 immunoSEQ assay ran. Clones were sequenced by immunoSEQ multiplex PCR, and TCRdb holds only the in-frame ones, with some missing. This table has roughly 36,000 clones, approximately 84% appearing once. The sequenced sample was unsorted PBMCs, obtained 2.8 years before starting antiretroviral therapy. The sequence came from a woman in her thirties with HIV. V usage is TRBV5-5 and J usage is TRBJ1-2; D is possibly TRBD1 (6 bases). CDR3 bases: TGTGCCAGCAGCTTGGCTTTCGGGGGCGGAGATGGCTACACCTTC. Translating it yields CASSLAFGGGDGYTF. The variable domain in full, with the rest retrieved from reference TRBV5-5 and TRBJ1-2, is DAGVTQSPTHLIKTRGQQVTLRCSPISGHKSVSWYQQVLGQGPQFIFQYYEKEERGRGNFPDRFSARQFPNYSSELNVNALLLGDSALYLCASSLAFGGGDGYTFGSGTRLTVV.